A single sample is the source of the 24 T cell receptor beta chains below, sequenced in a study of vaccination effects on CD4 cells after COVID-19. Their specific antigens are unknown. Assay: immunoSEQ multiplex PCR; the TCRdb copy retains only in-frame clones and omits some. This sample has under 35,000 clones; roughly 81% occur once, and the top ten carry 14% to 15%. At the end of less than 12 days of culture, CD4+ T cells were isolated. Each participant was given two doses of one vaccine (BNT162b2 or mRNA-1273). The source material was CD4+ T cells from PBMCs cultured without peptide, sampled after COVID-19 vaccination. Every receptor here comes from a human donor who received a COVID-19 vaccine.

The gene calls are TRBV5-1 and TRBJ2-3; 10 positions match TRBD2. This CDR3 has 16 residues. The ends lost 4 bases at V and 3 bases at J; junction bases unmatched: 8. Looked up from germline, CDR1 is SGHRS and CDR2 is YFSETQ. The chain's CDR3 is CASSLIAGGPTDTQYF. CDR3 nucleotides: TGCGCCAGCAGCCTTATAGCGGGGGGCCCTACAGATACGCAGTATTTT.

This clone has a handful of counts. This rearrangement joins TRBV4-1 to TRBJ2-1; possible D gene TRBD2, 6 bases. The CDR3 length is 18 residues. Germline CDR1 is MGHRA and CDR2 is YSYEKL. V shed 1 base and J shed 0 bases, with 16 bases lying between them. CDR3 in amino acids: CASSQGHRLGSSYNEQFF. The DNA of the CDR3 is TGCGCCAGCAGCCAAGGCCACCGACTAGGGAGCTCCTACAATGAGCAGTTCTTC.

The chain uses TRBV5-4 and TRBJ2-1, with a tentative D call TRBD2 (5 bases). CDR3 size: 13 residues. Trimming cost V 4 bases and J 7 bases, with 12 bases left between them. Germline CDR1 SGHNT, CDR2 YYREEE (reference sequence). The CDR3 here is CASSPAQRNEQFF. CDR3 DNA sequence: TGTGCCAGCAGCCCTGCACAGCGGAATGAGCAGTTCTTC. Full variable domain (missing parts from reference TRBV5-4 and TRBJ2-1): ETGVTQSPTHLIKTRGQQVTLRCSSQSGHNTVSWYQQALGQGPQFIFQYYREEENGRGNFPPRFSGLQFPNYSSELNVNALELDDSALYLCASSPAQRNEQFFGPGTRLTVL.

J is TRBJ1-1 and V is TRBV9; D is perhaps TRBD1 (6 bases). This CDR3 has 13 amino acids. Germline assignment: CDR1 SGDLS and CDR2 YYNGEE. Trimming stripped 5 bases from V and 1 base from J, with 9 bases between. The CDR3 sequence is CASRNRANTEAFF. In nucleotides, the CDR3 is TGTGCCAGCAGGAACAGGGCGAACACTGAAGCTTTCTTT.

V and J are TRBV18 and TRBJ2-1; 9 positions agree with TRBD2. J gave up 3 bases and V 4 bases, and 7 bases lay outside the gene matches. The CDR3 covers 16 residues. CDR1 is KGHSH, CDR2 LQKENI, per germline. The CDR3 nucleotides are TGTGCCAGCTCACGCGGGGGGGACAGAGTCTACAATGAGCAGTTCTTC. Translating gives CASSRGGDRVYNEQFF.

The chain combines TRBV10-3 with TRBJ2-2; the D gene is possibly TRBD1 (6 bases). CDR1 and CDR2 from the germline V gene are ENHRY and SYGVKD. CDR3 length equals 14 residues. The V gene lost 4 bases and the J gene lost 3 bases, with 9 bases spanning the gap. The CDR3 region has the DNA TGTGCCATCAGTGGGGCAGGGGACACCGGGGAGCTGTTTTTT. Protein product: CAISGAGDTGELFF.

V gene TRBV7-9 combines with J gene TRBJ1-4; D gene unclear. Per germline, CDR1 SEHNR and CDR2 FQNEAQ (reference sequence). The CDR3 has 16 amino acids. Trimming shortened V by 0 bases and J by 8 bases, and 16 bases separated the two germline ends. CDR3 sequence: CASSLAPFGRKEKLFF. Written as DNA, the CDR3 is TGTGCCAGCAGCTTAGCGCCCTTCGGCAGGAAAGAAAAACTGTTTTTT. The variable domain in full, with the rest retrieved from reference TRBV7-9 and TRBJ1-4, is DTGVSQNPRHKITKRGQNVTFRCDPISEHNRLYWYRQTLGQGPEFLTYFQNEAQLEKSRLLSDRFSAERPKGSFSTLEIQRTEQGDSAMYLCASSLAPFGRKEKLFFGSGTQLSVL.

The chain joins TRBV6-5 to TRBJ2-2, with 7 bases aligning to TRBD1. The CDR3 loop spans 13 amino acids. V lost 5 bases and J lost 8; bases outside the gene matches: 5. The V gene's germline CDR1 is MNHEY and CDR2 SVGAGI. The CDR3 sequence: CASSLDRRGELFF. Written as DNA, the CDR3 is TGTGCCAGCAGTCTGGACAGGCGGGGGGAGCTGTTTTTT.

The chain links TRBV6-4 to TRBJ2-7, with D uncertain. CDR3 length: 13 amino acids. Germline CDR1 reads MRHNA; CDR2 reads SNTAGT. The germline V and J ends were trimmed by 8 bases and 2 bases, with 13 bases remaining between them. The CDR3 sequence is CASCGVLTYEQYF. In nucleotides, the CDR3 is TGTGCCAGCTGTGGAGTTTTGACCTACGAGCAGTACTTC.

This clone has only one observation. The chain employs TRBV4-3 and TRBJ2-7, with 8 bases that match TRBD1. The CDR3 spans 16 residues. Germline-derived CDR1 and CDR2 are LGHNA and YSLEER. J was trimmed by 4 bases and V by 1 base; bases with no gene match: 9. The CDR3 DNA sequence: TGCGCCAGCAGCCAAGGAGCGGACAGGGTCTCATACGAGCAGTACTTC. It specifies CASSQGADRVSYEQYF.

This clone was recorded a few times. The gene calls are TRBV6-2 or TRBV6-3 and TRBJ1-1, with 9 bases lining up with TRBD1. Germline V gives CDR1 MNHEY, CDR2 SVGEGT. The length of the CDR3 is 15 residues. J gave up 0 bases and V 4 bases, and 3 bases lay outside the gene matches. CDR3 amino acids: CASSSGTGLNTEAFF. Here the CDR3 DNA reads TGTGCCAGCAGTTCCGGGACAGGGTTGAACACTGAAGCTTTCTTT.

The chain has TRBV4-1 and TRBJ2-3; 8 positions agree with TRBD1. This CDR3 has 18 amino acids. Trimming cost V 1 base and J 0 bases; bases outside gene matches: 9. CDR1 is MGHRA, CDR2 YSYEKL, per germline. The CDR3 DNA reads TGCGCCAGCAGCCAAGGAAGGCAGGGGGCATATAGCACAGATACGCAGTATTTT. Translated, it gives CASSQGRQGAYSTDTQYF.

As DNA, the CDR3 is TGTGCCATCAGGGGGACAGCCCAAGAGACCCAGTACTTC. It codes for CAIRGTAQETQYF. The chain has TRBV10-3 and TRBJ2-5; TRBD1 matches 7 bases. J was trimmed by 1 base and V by 6 bases; bases with no gene match: 2. Germline V gene sequence: CDR1 ENHRY, CDR2 SYGVKD. This CDR3 contains 13 residues.

The chain couples TRBV25-1 to TRBJ1-2, with D unclear. Germline values: CDR1 MGHDK, CDR2 SYGVNS. CDR3 size: 13 residues. V was clipped by 5 bases and J by 1 base, with 8 bases between them. CDR3 nucleotides: TGTGCCAGCAGTAGGGATTTTAACTATGGCTACACCTTC. This sequence encodes CASSRDFNYGYTF.

The chain uses TRBV7-2 and TRBJ1-1; TRBD1 might be the D (6 bases). The V gene lost 5 bases and the J gene lost 3 bases, with 13 bases spanning the gap. This CDR3 spans 14 amino acids. The germline V gene has CDR1 SGHTA and CDR2 FQGNSA. CDR3 in amino acids: CASSPDRGYTEAFF. As DNA, the CDR3 is TGTGCCAGCAGCCCGGACAGAGGATACACTGAAGCTTTCTTT.

The rearrangement joins TRBV2 to TRBJ2-3; TRBD2 might be the D (6 bases). The CDR3 spans 17 residues. CDR1 SNHLY and CDR2 FYNNEI come from the germline V gene. Trimming stripped 5 bases from V and 2 bases from J, with 20 bases between. This CDR3 reads CASSSGDFGAHTDTQYF. The DNA for the CDR3 is TGTGCCAGCAGTAGTGGGGACTTCGGTGCCCACACAGATACGCAGTATTTT.

The chain couples TRBV30 to TRBJ1-3, with D possibly being TRBD1 (5 bases). Germline V gene data show CDR1 as GTSNPN and CDR2 as SVGIG (reference sequence). The CDR3 length is 13 residues. V was trimmed by 1 base and J by 4 bases, leaving 8 bases between them. CDR3 sequence (DNA): TGTGCCTGGAGTGAAGCAGGGGGAAACACCATATATTTT. Translation gives CAWSEAGGNTIYF.

This clone was observed once. This rearrangement joins TRBV29-1 to TRBJ1-1; 7 bases fit TRBD1. The germline V gene encodes CDR1 SQVTM and CDR2 ANQGSEA. J was trimmed by 1 base and V by 5 bases; bases with no gene match: 10. This CDR3 spans 15 amino acids. CDR3 sequence: CSVMARGGGNTEAFF. Here the CDR3 DNA reads TGCAGCGTTATGGCCAGGGGGGGAGGGAACACTGAAGCTTTCTTT.

V is TRBV28 and J is TRBJ1-3; D gene ambiguous. CDR3 length: 14 amino acids. In germline, CDR1 is MDHEN, CDR2 SYDVKM. V was trimmed by 5 bases and J by 4 bases, leaving 12 bases between them. The CDR3, as DNA: TGTGCCAGCAGTCTAGCAAACCCCGGAAACACCATATATTTT. Translating gives CASSLANPGNTIYF. Variable domain in full (rest from reference TRBV28 and TRBJ1-3): DVKVTQSSRYLVKRTGEKVFLECVQDMDHENMFWYRQDPGLGLRLIYFSYDVKMKEKGDIPEGYSVSREKKERFSLILESASTNQTSMYLCASSLANPGNTIYFGEGSWLTVV.

V usage is TRBV27 and J usage is TRBJ2-7, with D unresolved. V lost 2 bases to trimming and J lost 2 bases, with 13 bases between them. Germline V gives CDR1 MNHEY, CDR2 SMNVEV (reference sequence). This CDR3 contains 15 residues. CDR3 in DNA: TGTGCCAGCAGTTTAGGTAGGACGGAGCCCTACGAGCAGTACTTC. It yields the protein CASSLGRTEPYEQYF.

The genes are TRBV12-3 or TRBV12-4 and TRBJ1-1; D unclear. The V end lost 6 bases, the J end lost 0 bases, and 8 bases lay between the germline ends. This CDR3 region has 13 residues. CDR3 loop: CASSYTVNTEAFF. CDR3 in DNA: TGTGCCAGCAGCTATACCGTGAACACTGAAGCTTTCTTT.

The chain carries TRBV21-1 and TRBJ2-2. TRBV21-1 is a known pseudogene. The CDR3 runs 13 residues. CDR3 in amino acids: CASSPPSTGELFF. CDR3 in DNA: TGTGCCAGCAGCCCTCCAAGTACCGGGGAGCTGTTTTTT.

The rearrangement joins TRBV6-2 or TRBV6-3 to TRBJ1-2; the D gene is possibly TRBD1 (5 bases). V was trimmed by 4 bases and J by 8 bases, leaving 14 bases between them. Per germline, CDR1 MNHEY and CDR2 SVGEGT. This CDR3 is 13 amino acids long. DNA for the CDR3: TGTGCCAGCAGTTCGGCAGGGTTGGAAGGCTACACCTTC. Amino acid sequence: CASSSAGLEGYTF.

The chain links TRBV10-3 to TRBJ2-1; 13 bases agree with TRBD2. CDR1 and CDR2 (germline): ENHRY, SYGVKD. This CDR3 comprises 13 residues. V shed 8 bases, J shed 10 bases, and the junction held 5 bases outside the gene matches. CDR3 in amino acids: CAIGGTSGEEQFF. CDR3 bases: TGTGCCATCGGGGGGACTAGCGGGGAGGAGCAGTTCTTC.